This T cell receptor (beta chain) was captured in a study of blood T cell repertoires in COVID-19. With 1 base clipped from V and 0 bases from J, the junction kept 4 bases outside the gene matches. Germline values: CDR1 SGHNT, CDR2 YYREEE (reference sequence). This CDR3 spans 15 amino acids. Participants were placed into cohorts based on the clinical history they reported. Authors' data handling: For nucleated cells, counts were estimated from reference gene primer amplification. Libraries were prepared by immunoSEQ multiplex PCR; TCRdb keeps only in-frame clonotypes and omits some of them. V, J and clone size are those of that table, while D and trimming were read from the DNA. The profile shows 150,000 to 200,000 clones, roughly 80% of them singletons.

What was sequenced was PBMCs or T cells enriched from blood (not recorded which). This chain links TRBV5-4 with TRBJ2-7; 7 nucleotides match TRBD1. The sequence came from a woman between 50 and 59 years old who had recovered from COVID-19. The DNA for the CDR3 is TGTGCCAGCAGCTTGTTGGGACAGCTCTCCTACGAGCAGTACTTC. Translated, it gives CASSLLGQLSYEQYF.